The entry below describes one T cell receptor beta chain. Using immunoSEQ multiplex PCR, the repertoire was profiled, and TCRdb retains in-frame clones only, with some absent. The profile shows some 60,000 clones, 91% of them singletons. The record originates from a study of technical replicates of blood from a few donors. Germline lookup yields CDR1 MGHRA and CDR2 YSYEKL. This CDR3 contains 17 residues. J lost 6 bases, V lost 0 bases, and 7 bases had no gene match. The sample was PBMCs. This clonotype was obtained from a human donor in good health. Some clones in this sample may be carry-over from other donors' samples. The V gene is TRBV4-1, the J gene TRBJ2-5; 13 bases map to TRBD2. CDR3 sequence reads: CASSQDRTSGSLQTQYF. CDR3 DNA sequence: TGCGCCAGCAGCCAAGATAGGACTAGCGGGAGTTTGCAGACCCAGTACTTC.